These 13 T cell receptor beta chains were all obtained from the same sample, sequenced in a study of blood T cell repertoires in COVID-19. Clones were read by immunoSEQ multiplex PCR, and TCRdb kept only the in-frame ones, dropping some. This sample has more than 350,000 clones, with over 75% found just once. Sequencing was performed on peripheral blood. All receptors come from a woman under 40 with COVID-19, enrolled during active disease.

CDR3 DNA: TGTGCCAGCAGCGGGAGGGCCGGGGAGCTGTTTTTT. Its translation is CASSGRAGELFF. The gene calls are TRBV7-9 and TRBJ2-2; TRBD2 matches 7 bases. The CDR3 runs 12 residues. Germline CDR1 is SEHNR and CDR2 is FQNEAQ (reference sequence). V dropped 5 bases and J dropped 6; count of bases not matched to a gene: 0.

The chain links TRBV5-1 to TRBJ1-1; D is perhaps TRBD1 (6 bases). V gave up 3 bases and J gave up 3 bases, with 18 bases separating them. Germline V gene sequence: CDR1 SGHRS, CDR2 YFSETQ. The CDR3 is 16 amino acids. Written as DNA, the CDR3 is TGCGCCAGCAGCTCCTCCGGGACAATGGCGTACACTGAAGCTTTCTTT. It translates to CASSSSGTMAYTEAFF.

The chain employs TRBV19 and TRBJ2-2; 7 bases align to TRBD1. This CDR3 contains 17 residues. Trimming removed 4 bases from V and 0 bases from J; junction bases left unmatched: 8. Germline CDR1 LNHDA, CDR2 SQIVND (reference sequence). The DNA for the CDR3 is TGTGCCAGTAGTAGCCGGGACAGCTATCCGAACACCGGGGAGCTGTTTTTT. It is translated as CASSSRDSYPNTGELFF.

J is TRBJ2-1 and V is TRBV3-1 (or the pseudogene TRBV3-2); TRBD1 aligns across 7 bases. The CDR3 runs 15 residues. The germline V gene encodes CDR1 LGHDT and CDR2 YNNKEL (reference sequence). The V gene end was trimmed by 4 bases and the J gene end by 8 bases; junction bases not matched to a gene: 11. The chain's CDR3 is CASSLGKGALHEQFF. Written as DNA, the CDR3 is TGTGCCAGCAGCCTGGGAAAGGGGGCTTTGCATGAGCAGTTCTTC.

This clone was seen once. The chain employs TRBV11-1 and TRBJ2-1; tentative D call: TRBD2 (6 bases). Germline CDR1 and CDR2: SGHAT and FQDESV (reference sequence). The germline V and J ends were trimmed by 2 bases and 2 bases, with 10 bases remaining between them. The CDR3 spans 15 residues. CDR3 in DNA: TGTGCCAGCAGCTTATCGGGGGTACCCTACAATGAGCAGTTCTTC. It translates to CASSLSGVPYNEQFF. Combining the CDR3 with reference TRBV11-1 and TRBJ2-1 gives the whole variable domain EAEVAQSPRYKITEKSQAVAFWCDPISGHATLYWYRQILGQGPELLVQFQDESVVDDSQLPKDRFSAERLKGVDSTLKIQPAELGDSAMYLCASSLSGVPYNEQFFGPGTRLTVL.

The chain couples TRBV6-5 to TRBJ1-5; weak D call: TRBD1 (5 bases). Germline lookup yields CDR1 MNHEY and CDR2 SVGAGI. CDR3 length: 15 amino acids. V shed 2 bases and J shed 6 bases, with 14 bases lying between them. The CDR3 sequence is CASSYSRGHAQPQHF. The CDR3 DNA follows: TGTGCCAGCAGTTACAGTCGTGGACACGCTCAGCCCCAGCATTTT.

This sequence joins TRBV19 and TRBJ2-5; TRBD2 matches at 8 bases. V trimming: 3 bases; J trimming: 2 bases; junction bases outside the gene matches: 8. Germline-derived CDR1 and CDR2 are LNHDA and SQIVND (reference sequence). This CDR3 contains 16 residues. The CDR3 DNA sequence: TGTGCCAGTAGTATGCGAAGCGGGAGTAAGCAAGAGACCCAGTACTTC. Encoded protein: CASSMRSGSKQETQYF.

This chain uses TRBV29-1 with TRBJ2-3; D perhaps matches TRBD1 (5 bases). The V end lost 3 bases, the J end lost 2 bases, and 9 bases lay between the germline ends. The germline CDR1 and CDR2 sequences are SQVTM and ANQGSEA. This CDR3 contains 13 residues. The CDR3 sequence is CSVDRGHTDTQYF. CDR3 DNA: TGCAGCGTTGATAGGGGCCACACAGATACGCAGTATTTT.

The table lists this clone with many counts. V gene TRBV6-5 combines with J gene TRBJ1-4; 8 bases are a match to TRBD1. The germline V gene encodes CDR1 MNHEY and CDR2 SVGAGI. This CDR3 is built from 14 residues. V gave up 5 bases and J gave up 8 bases; unmatched junction bases: 7. The DNA for the CDR3 is TGTGCCAGCAGTAACTACAGGGGGGGAGAAAAACTGTTTTTT. The encoded protein is CASSNYRGGEKLFF.

CDR3 sequence: CASSPLAADQETQYF. The CDR3 bases are TGTGCCAGCTCACCCTTGGCAGCGGACCAAGAGACCCAGTACTTC. The chain recombines TRBV18 with TRBJ2-5; a weak D match, TRBD2 (5 bases). Germline-derived CDR1 and CDR2 are KGHSH and LQKENI. This CDR3 spans 15 amino acids. V lost 3 bases and J 0 bases, leaving 11 bases between the germline ends.

This sequence joins TRBV29-1 and TRBJ2-7; 9 bases are shared with TRBD1. The junction had 15 bases not matched to a gene; V was cut back by 6 bases and J by 6 bases. Germline-derived CDR1 and CDR2 are SQVTM and ANQGSEA. CDR3 size: 15 residues. The CDR3 DNA reads TGCAGCGTCTCCCCCCTGGACAGGGGTTATGGCGAGCAGTACTTC. Residues: CSVSPLDRGYGEQYF.

The V and J genes are TRBV5-4 and TRBJ1-3; D unclear. CDR3 size: 14 residues. Germline CDR1 SGHNT, CDR2 YYREEE (reference sequence). The V gene lost 4 bases and the J gene lost 0 bases, with 8 bases spanning the gap. CDR3 in DNA: TGTGCCAGCAGCACCGGGAGCTCTGGAAACACCATATATTTT. Its translation: CASSTGSSGNTIYF.

This chain uses TRBV11-1 with TRBJ2-7; 8 bases align to TRBD1. Trimming cost V 6 bases and J 1 base; bases outside gene matches: 2. Germline V lookup: CDR1 SGHAT, CDR2 FQDESV (reference sequence). The CDR3 has 13 amino acids. This CDR3 reads CASRGTGSYEQYF. In DNA, the CDR3 is TGTGCCAGCAGAGGGACAGGTTCCTACGAGCAGTACTTC.